This entry lists 20 T cell receptor beta chains sequenced from one sample in a study of T cell repertoires in cytomegalovirus infection. TCRdb used MiXCR to reprocess the reads, holding one entry per CDR3 protein. The repertoire consists of about 700,000 distinct CDR3 sequences, with around a third occurring once and the leading ten covering around a sixth. Their recognized antigens are unknown. Specimen: cultured PBMCs, collected from culture after CMV antigen stimulation. The receptors come from a human donor in good health (CMV status not recorded). Some clones in this sample may be carry-over from other donors' samples.

The J gene is TRBJ2-7, the V gene TRBV7-9; D uncertain. V was cut by 0 bases and J by 0 bases, with 6 bases left in between. In germline, CDR1 is SEHNR, CDR2 FQNEAQ (reference sequence). There are 14 residues in the CDR3. The DNA of the CDR3 is TGTGCCAGCAGCTTAGCCGAATTCTCCTACGAGCAGTACTTC. Translation: CASSLAEFSYEQYF.

This chain connects TRBV20-1 to TRBJ1-2; TRBD1 is a possible D gene (6 bases). The V end lost 6 bases, the J end lost 4 bases, and 9 bases lay between the germline ends. Germline CDR1 DFQATT, CDR2 SNEGSKA (reference sequence). The CDR3 is made up of 11 amino acids. CDR3 DNA sequence: TGCAGTGCCGGGGGGGCCTATGGCTACACCTTC. The encoded protein is CSAGGAYGYTF.

The gene calls are TRBV29-1 and TRBJ2-3; 7 nucleotides match TRBD1. V lost 3 bases to trimming and J lost 5 bases; unmatched junction nucleotides: 2. Germline loops: CDR1 SQVTM, CDR2 ANQGSEA. The CDR3 spans 12 residues. The CDR3 DNA is TGCAGCGTTGACACAGGGGAAGATACGCAGTATTTT. This translates into CSVDTGEDTQYF.

The gene calls are TRBV2 and TRBJ2-1; D remains ambiguous. Looked up from germline, CDR1 is SNHLY and CDR2 is FYNNEI. CDR3 length: 15 amino acids. Trimming stripped 0 bases from V and 5 bases from J, with 11 bases between. The DNA of the CDR3 is TGTGCCAGCAGTGAAGCGTTCTGGAAAAACAATGAGCAGTTCTTC. This codes for CASSEAFWKNNEQFF.

J is TRBJ2-5 and V is TRBV2; 12 bases map to TRBD1. The germline CDR1 and CDR2 sequences are SNHLY and FYNNEI. V trimming: 5 bases; J trimming: 5 bases; junction bases outside the gene matches: 6. CDR3 size: 15 residues. For the CDR3, the DNA is TGTGCCAGCAGTCCCGGGACAGGGGGCGTGGAGACCCAGTACTTC. It is translated as CASSPGTGGVETQYF.

This chain links TRBV12-3 or TRBV12-4 with TRBJ2-7; 8 positions agree with TRBD1. The CDR3 length is 15 residues. Trimming took 1 base from V and 5 from J; bases not matched to a gene: 7. The CDR3 sequence is CASSLVLGQGNEQYF. The CDR3 coding sequence is TGTGCCAGCAGTTTAGTCCTCGGACAGGGCAACGAGCAGTACTTC.

CDR3 sequence: CASSTQTETQYF. The CDR3 DNA follows: TGTGCCAGCAGTACACAGACGGAGACCCAGTACTTC. The chain recombines TRBV6-1 with TRBJ2-5; D is uncertain. Germline lookup yields CDR1 MNHNS and CDR2 SASEGT. V shed 5 bases and J shed 5 bases, with 9 bases lying between them. This CDR3 has 12 amino acids.

There are many counts of this clonotype. V usage is TRBV6-1 and J usage is TRBJ2-5; D uncertain. Germline V CDR1 and CDR2: MNHNS, SASEGT. CDR3 length: 15 residues. V lost 7 bases and J lost 5, with 20 bases in between. The CDR3 sequence: CASKRLYPFVETQYF. CDR3 nucleotide sequence: TGTGCCAGCAAAAGACTGTACCCTTTTGTCGAGACCCAGTACTTC.

The CDR3 coding sequence is TGTGCCAGCAGCCAGCCGTGGGACGGAGGTTTTTTAGGCTACACCTTC. Amino acid sequence: CASSQPWDGGFLGYTF. The chain uses TRBV4-2 and TRBJ1-2, with D perhaps TRBD1 (5 bases). Per germline, CDR1 LGHNA and CDR2 YNFKEQ. Trimming pared 3 bases from V and 8 bases from J, leaving 22 bases between. This CDR3 spans 16 amino acids.

This clonotype has a count of ten or more. The chain combines TRBV7-2 with TRBJ2-1; 8 bases fit TRBD2. CDR1 SGHTA and CDR2 FQGNSA come from the germline V gene. The V segment lost 5 bases and the J segment 1 base; nucleotides outside the gene matches: 4. The CDR3 totals 15 residues. CDR3 sequence: CASSPSGRSYNEQFF. CDR3 sequence (DNA): TGTGCCAGCAGCCCGAGCGGGAGATCCTACAATGAGCAGTTCTTC.

This chain uses TRBV2 with TRBJ1-2; D is perhaps TRBD1 (5 bases). Looked up from germline, CDR1 is SNHLY and CDR2 is FYNNEI. V lost 3 bases, J lost 8 bases, and 13 bases lay in between. The CDR3 spans 13 residues. CDR3: CASSEEGPSGYTF. CDR3 nucleotides: TGTGCCAGCAGTGAGGAGGGGCCTTCAGGCTACACCTTC.

This clonotype showed up just a few times. J is TRBJ1-5 and V is TRBV19, with 7 bases aligning to TRBD1. The length of the CDR3 is 14 residues. The germline V gene has CDR1 LNHDA and CDR2 SQIVND (reference sequence). Trimming at V came to 11 bases and at J to 4 bases, leaving 11 bases not matched to a gene. The CDR3 protein is CAAKETGINQPQHF. The DNA of the CDR3 is TGTGCCGCGAAAGAGACAGGGATAAATCAGCCCCAGCATTTT.

The table lists this clonotype with a count of one. The V call is TRBV6-2 or TRBV6-3, the J call TRBJ2-2; no clear D. V was trimmed by 0 bases and J by 6 bases, leaving 5 bases between them. The CDR3 has 13 residues. Germline V gives CDR1 MNHEY, CDR2 SVGEGT. The DNA for the CDR3 is TGTGCCAGCAGTTACTCGTTTGCCGGGGAGCTGTTTTTT. This translates into CASSYSFAGELFF.

The genes are TRBV5-1 and TRBJ2-5, with 9 bases aligning to TRBD2. CDR1 is SGHRS and CDR2 is YFSETQ in the germline V gene. V shed 1 base and J 1 base; nucleotides not matched to a gene: 11. The length of the CDR3 is 18 residues. The CDR3 nucleotides read TGCGCCAGCAGCTTGTTACGGACTAGCGACGAGATCCAAGAGACCCAGTACTTC. This encodes CASSLLRTSDEIQETQYF.

The chain combines TRBV6-5 with TRBJ1-1; 7 positions agree with TRBD1. Germline V lookup: CDR1 MNHEY, CDR2 SVGAGI. The CDR3 is 17 residues long. The J segment lost 4 bases and the V segment lost 5 bases, leaving 16 bases of the junction unmatched. CDR3 region: CASSEVAQGIGGTEAFF. DNA for the CDR3: TGTGCCAGCAGTGAAGTGGCACAGGGGATCGGAGGCACTGAAGCTTTCTTT.

This clonotype was seen more than once but under ten times. The rearrangement joins TRBV5-6 to TRBJ2-5; 7 bases line up with TRBD2. Trimming took 4 bases from V and 5 from J; bases not matched to a gene: 14. CDR1 is SGHDT and CDR2 is YYEEEE in the germline V gene. CDR3 length: 16 residues. The CDR3 nucleotides are TGTGCCAGCAGCGCAACTAGCGTTGGGTTGGATGAGACCCAGTACTTC. As protein: CASSATSVGLDETQYF. The full variable domain, rest sourced from reference TRBV5-6 and TRBJ2-5, is DAGVTQSPTHLIKTRGQQVTLRCSPKSGHDTVSWYQQALGQGPQFIFQYYEEEERQRGNFPDRFSGHQFPNYSSELNVNALLLGDSALYLCASSATSVGLDETQYFGPGTRLLVL.

This clonotype was observed once. V and J are TRBV29-1 and TRBJ2-7; 7 bases map to TRBD1. Germline V CDR1 and CDR2: SQVTM, ANQGSEA. Unmatched junction bases numbered 2, after V lost 6 bases and J lost 3 bases. The CDR3 is made up of 11 amino acids. In nucleotides, the CDR3 is TGCAGCGTCGGGGACAGCTACGAGCAGTACTTC. Residues: CSVGDSYEQYF.

V usage is TRBV2 and J usage is TRBJ1-4, with 7 bases aligning to TRBD1. Germline V gene data show CDR1 as SNHLY and CDR2 as FYNNEI. V was clipped by 6 bases and J by 8 bases; unmatched bases: 9. The CDR3 sequence is 14 residues long. Written as DNA, the CDR3 is TGTGCCAGCAGCCCCGGGACAGCCGGAGAAAAACTGTTTTTT. It specifies CASSPGTAGEKLFF.

The J gene is TRBJ2-7, the V gene TRBV4-1, with D perhaps given as TRBD1 or TRBD2 (6 bases each). The V end was cut by 3 bases, the J end by 6 bases, with 18 bases between. This CDR3 is 15 amino acids long. CDR1 and CDR2 (germline): MGHRA, YSYEKL. CDR3 DNA: TGCGCCAGCAGCCAGACAGGAGGGGGTTCCGCCGAGCAGTACTTC. Encoded protein: CASSQTGGGSAEQYF.

This clonotype was observed many times. V and J are TRBV7-2 and TRBJ1-2, with D perhaps TRBD1 (5 bases). The CDR3 has 14 residues. In germline, CDR1 is SGHTA, CDR2 FQGNSA. V was shortened by 0 bases and J by 8 bases, with 13 bases between the two germline ends. The chain's CDR3 is CASSLASGTGGYTF. CDR3 DNA sequence: TGTGCCAGCAGCTTAGCTTCCGGGACGGGGGGCTACACCTTC.